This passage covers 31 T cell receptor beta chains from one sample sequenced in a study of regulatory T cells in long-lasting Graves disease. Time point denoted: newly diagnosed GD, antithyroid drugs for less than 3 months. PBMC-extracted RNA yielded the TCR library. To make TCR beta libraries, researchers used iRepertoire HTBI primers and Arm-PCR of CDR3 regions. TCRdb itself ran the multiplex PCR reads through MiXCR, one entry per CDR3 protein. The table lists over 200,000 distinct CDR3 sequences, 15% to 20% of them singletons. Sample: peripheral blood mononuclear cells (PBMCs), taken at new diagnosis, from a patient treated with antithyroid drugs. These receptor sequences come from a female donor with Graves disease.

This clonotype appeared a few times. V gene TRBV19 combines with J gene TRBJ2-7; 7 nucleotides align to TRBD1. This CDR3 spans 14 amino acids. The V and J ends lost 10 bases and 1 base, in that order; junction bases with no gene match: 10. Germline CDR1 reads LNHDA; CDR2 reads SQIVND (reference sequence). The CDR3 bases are TGTGCCACCTCTAGGGACAGCCAATCCTACGAGCAGTACTTC. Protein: CATSRDSQSYEQYF. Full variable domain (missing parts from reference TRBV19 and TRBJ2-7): DGGITQSPKYLFRKEGQNVTLSCEQNLNHDAMYWYRQDPGQGLRLIYYSQIVNDFQKGDIAEGYSVSREKKESFPLTVTSAQKNPTAFYLCATSRDSQSYEQYFGPGTRLTVT.

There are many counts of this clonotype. The CDR3 is CASSRAGYGYTF. The CDR3 DNA reads as TGTGCCAGCAGTAGGGCGGGCTATGGCTACACCTTC. The rearrangement uses TRBV12-3 or TRBV12-4 and TRBJ1-2; D is unresolved. CDR3 length: 12 residues. V was pared by 5 bases and J by 4 bases, with 8 bases between.

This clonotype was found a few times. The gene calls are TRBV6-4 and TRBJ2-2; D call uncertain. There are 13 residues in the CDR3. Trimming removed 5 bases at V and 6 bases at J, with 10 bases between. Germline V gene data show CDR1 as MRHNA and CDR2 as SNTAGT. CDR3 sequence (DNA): TGTGCCAGCAGTAAGGGCCGTCCCGGGGAGCTGTTTTTT. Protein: CASSKGRPGELFF.

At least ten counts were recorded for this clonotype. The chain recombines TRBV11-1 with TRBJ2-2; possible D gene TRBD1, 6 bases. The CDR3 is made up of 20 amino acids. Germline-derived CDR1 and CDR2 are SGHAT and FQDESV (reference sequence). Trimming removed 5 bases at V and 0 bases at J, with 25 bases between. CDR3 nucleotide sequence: TGTGCCAGCAGCGTAGGCGGCCGGTGGACAGTCGGGCCGAACACCGGGGAGCTGTTTTTT. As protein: CASSVGGRWTVGPNTGELFF. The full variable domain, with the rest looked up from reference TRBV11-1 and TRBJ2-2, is EAEVAQSPRYKITEKSQAVAFWCDPISGHATLYWYRQILGQGPELLVQFQDESVVDDSQLPKDRFSAERLKGVDSTLKIQPAELGDSAMYLCASSVGGRWTVGPNTGELFFGEGSRLTVL.

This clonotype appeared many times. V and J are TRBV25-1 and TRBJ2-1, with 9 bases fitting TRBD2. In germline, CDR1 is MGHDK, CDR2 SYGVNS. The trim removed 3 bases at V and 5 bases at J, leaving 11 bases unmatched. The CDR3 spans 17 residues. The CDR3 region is CASSDAVAGDRDNEQFF. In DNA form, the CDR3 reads TGTGCCAGCAGTGATGCCGTAGCGGGAGATAGAGACAATGAGCAGTTCTTC.

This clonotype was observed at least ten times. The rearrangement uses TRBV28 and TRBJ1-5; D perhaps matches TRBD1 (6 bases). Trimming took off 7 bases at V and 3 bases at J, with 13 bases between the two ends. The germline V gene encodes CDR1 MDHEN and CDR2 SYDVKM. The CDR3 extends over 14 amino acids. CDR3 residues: CASIKDRPNQPQHF. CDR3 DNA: TGTGCCAGCATTAAGGACAGACCCAATCAGCCCCAGCATTTT. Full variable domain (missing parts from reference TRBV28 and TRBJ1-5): DVKVTQSSRYLVKRTGEKVFLECVQDMDHENMFWYRQDPGLGLRLIYFSYDVKMKEKGDIPEGYSVSREKKERFSLILESASTNQTSMYLCASIKDRPNQPQHFGDGTRLSIL.

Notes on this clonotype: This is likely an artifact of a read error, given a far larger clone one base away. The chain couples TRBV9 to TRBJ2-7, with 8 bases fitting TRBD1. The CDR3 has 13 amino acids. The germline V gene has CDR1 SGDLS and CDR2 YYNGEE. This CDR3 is CAGSLGQDYEQYF. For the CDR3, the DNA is TGTGCCGGCAGCCTGGGACAGGACTACGAGCAGTACTTC.

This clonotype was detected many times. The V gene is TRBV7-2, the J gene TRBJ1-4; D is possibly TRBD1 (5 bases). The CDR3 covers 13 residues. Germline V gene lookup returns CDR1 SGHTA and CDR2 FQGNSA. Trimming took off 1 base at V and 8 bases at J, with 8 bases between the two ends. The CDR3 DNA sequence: TGTGCCAGCAGCTTAGGGGGCAGGGAAAAACTGTTTTTT. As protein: CASSLGGREKLFF.

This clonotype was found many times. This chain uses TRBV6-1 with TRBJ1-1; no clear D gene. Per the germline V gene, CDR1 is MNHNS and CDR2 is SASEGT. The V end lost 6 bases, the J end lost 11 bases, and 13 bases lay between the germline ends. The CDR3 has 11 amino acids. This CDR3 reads CASRDGVNAFF. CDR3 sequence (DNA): TGTGCCAGCAGGGACGGGGTCAATGCTTTCTTT.

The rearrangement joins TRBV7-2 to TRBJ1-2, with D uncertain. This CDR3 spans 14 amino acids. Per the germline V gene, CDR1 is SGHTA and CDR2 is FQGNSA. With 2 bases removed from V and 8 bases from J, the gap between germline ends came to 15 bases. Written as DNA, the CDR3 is TGTGCCAGCAGCTTAAGAGGGAGGGCGGGAGGCTACACCTTC. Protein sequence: CASSLRGRAGGYTF. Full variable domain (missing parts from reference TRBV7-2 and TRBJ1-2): GAGVSQSPSNKVTEKGKDVELRCDPISGHTALYWYRQSLGQGLEFLIYFQGNSAPDKSGLPSDRFSAERTGGSVSTLTIQRTQQEDSAVYLCASSLRGRAGGYTFGSGTRLTVV.

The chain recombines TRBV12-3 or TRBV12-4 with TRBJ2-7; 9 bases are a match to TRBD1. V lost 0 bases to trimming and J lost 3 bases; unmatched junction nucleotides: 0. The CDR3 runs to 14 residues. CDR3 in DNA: TGTGCCAGCAGTTTAGCGACAGGGGGCTACGAGCAGTACTTC. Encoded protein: CASSLATGGYEQYF.

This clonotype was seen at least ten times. The CDR3 protein is CASSESSVAGTETQYF. The CDR3 DNA sequence: TGCGCCAGCAGTGAGTCGTCGGTAGCGGGAACGGAGACCCAGTACTTC. The chain couples TRBV10-2 to TRBJ2-5, with 8 bases fitting TRBD2. The CDR3 totals 16 residues. V shed 0 bases, J shed 5 bases, and the junction held 8 bases outside the gene matches. The V gene's germline CDR1 is WSHSY and CDR2 SAAADI.

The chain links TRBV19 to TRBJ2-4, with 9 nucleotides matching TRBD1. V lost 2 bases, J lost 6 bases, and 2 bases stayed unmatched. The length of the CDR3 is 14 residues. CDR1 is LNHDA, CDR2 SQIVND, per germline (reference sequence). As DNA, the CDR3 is TGTGCCAGTAGTATATGGGGACAGGGAAACATTCAGTACTTC. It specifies CASSIWGQGNIQYF. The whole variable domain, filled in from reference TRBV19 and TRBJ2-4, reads DGGITQSPKYLFRKEGQNVTLSCEQNLNHDAMYWYRQDPGQGLRLIYYSQIVNDFQKGDIAEGYSVSREKKESFPLTVTSAQKNPTAFYLCASSIWGQGNIQYFGAGTRLSVL.

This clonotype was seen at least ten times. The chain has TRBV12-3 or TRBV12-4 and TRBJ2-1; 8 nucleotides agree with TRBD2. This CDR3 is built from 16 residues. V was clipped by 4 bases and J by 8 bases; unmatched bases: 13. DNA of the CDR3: TGTGCCAGCAGTTCCACCGGGACTAGGGCTTTGGATGAGCAGTTCTTC. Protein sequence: CASSSTGTRALDEQFF.

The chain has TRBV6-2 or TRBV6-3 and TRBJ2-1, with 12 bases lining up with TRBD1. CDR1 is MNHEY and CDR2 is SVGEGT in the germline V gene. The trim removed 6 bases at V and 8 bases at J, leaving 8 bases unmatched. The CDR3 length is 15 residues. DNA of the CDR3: TGTGCCAGCAGCCTGGGACAGGGGGCTGTTGATGAGCAGTTCTTC. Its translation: CASSLGQGAVDEQFF.

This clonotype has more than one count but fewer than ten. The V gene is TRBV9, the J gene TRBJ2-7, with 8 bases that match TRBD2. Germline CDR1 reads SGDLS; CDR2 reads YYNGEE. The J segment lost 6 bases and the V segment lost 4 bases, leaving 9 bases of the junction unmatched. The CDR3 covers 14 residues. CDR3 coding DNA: TGTGCCAGCAGCCCCAGAGCGGGAGCTCCCGAGCAGTACTTC. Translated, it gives CASSPRAGAPEQYF.

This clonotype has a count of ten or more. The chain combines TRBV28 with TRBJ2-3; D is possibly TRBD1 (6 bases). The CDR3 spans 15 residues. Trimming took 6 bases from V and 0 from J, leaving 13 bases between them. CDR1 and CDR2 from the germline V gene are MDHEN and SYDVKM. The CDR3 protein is CASRPWTVSTDTQYF. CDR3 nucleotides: TGTGCCAGCAGACCTTGGACAGTGAGCACAGATACGCAGTATTTT. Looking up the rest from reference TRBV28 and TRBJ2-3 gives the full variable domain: DVKVTQSSRYLVKRTGEKVFLECVQDMDHENMFWYRQDPGLGLRLIYFSYDVKMKEKGDIPEGYSVSREKKERFSLILESASTNQTSMYLCASRPWTVSTDTQYFGPGTRLTVL.

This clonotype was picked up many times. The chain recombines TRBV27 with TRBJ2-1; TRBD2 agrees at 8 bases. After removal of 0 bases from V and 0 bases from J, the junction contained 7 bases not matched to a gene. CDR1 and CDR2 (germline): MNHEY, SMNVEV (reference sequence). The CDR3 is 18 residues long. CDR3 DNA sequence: TGTGCCAGCAGTTTATCCTCCGACGGGAGGGGCTCCTACAATGAGCAGTTCTTC. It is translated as CASSLSSDGRGSYNEQFF.

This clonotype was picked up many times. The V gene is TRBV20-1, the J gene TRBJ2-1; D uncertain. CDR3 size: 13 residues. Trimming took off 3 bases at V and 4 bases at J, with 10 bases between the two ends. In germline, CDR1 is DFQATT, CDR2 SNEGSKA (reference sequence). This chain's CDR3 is CSASISPYNEQFF. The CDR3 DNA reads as TGCAGTGCTAGTATTTCCCCTTACAATGAGCAGTTCTTC.

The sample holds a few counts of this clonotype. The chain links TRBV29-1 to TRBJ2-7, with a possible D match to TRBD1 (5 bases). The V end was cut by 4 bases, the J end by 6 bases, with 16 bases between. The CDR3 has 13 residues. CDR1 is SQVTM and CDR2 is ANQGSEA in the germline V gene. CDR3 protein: CSVGPLRQSEQYF. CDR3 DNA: TGCAGCGTTGGGCCCCTAAGACAGAGCGAGCAGTACTTC.

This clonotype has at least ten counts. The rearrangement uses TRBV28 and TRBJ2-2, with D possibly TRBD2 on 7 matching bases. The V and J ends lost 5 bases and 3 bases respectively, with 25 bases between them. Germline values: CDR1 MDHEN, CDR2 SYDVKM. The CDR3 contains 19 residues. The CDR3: CASSGTGGPPRGDTGELFF. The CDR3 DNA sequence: TGTGCCAGCAGTGGGACGGGGGGACCCCCAAGGGGGGACACCGGGGAGCTGTTTTTT.

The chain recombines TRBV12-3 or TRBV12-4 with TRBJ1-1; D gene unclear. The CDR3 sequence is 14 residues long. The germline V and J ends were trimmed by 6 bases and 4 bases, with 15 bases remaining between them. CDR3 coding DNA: TGTGCCAGCAGCCAAGATGCAAGCCCCACTGAAGCTTTCTTT. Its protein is CASSQDASPTEAFF.

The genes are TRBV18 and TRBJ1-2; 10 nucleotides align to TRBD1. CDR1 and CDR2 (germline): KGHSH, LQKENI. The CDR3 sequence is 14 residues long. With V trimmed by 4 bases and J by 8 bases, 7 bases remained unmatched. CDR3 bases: TGTGCCAGCTCACACTCGACAGGGGGCGAAGGCTACACCTTC. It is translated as CASSHSTGGEGYTF.

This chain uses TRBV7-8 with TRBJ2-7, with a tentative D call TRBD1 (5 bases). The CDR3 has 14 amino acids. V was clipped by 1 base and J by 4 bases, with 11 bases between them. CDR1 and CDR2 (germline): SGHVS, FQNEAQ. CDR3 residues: CASSLVGASYEQYF. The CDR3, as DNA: TGTGCCAGCAGCTTAGTAGGGGCATCGTACGAGCAGTACTTC. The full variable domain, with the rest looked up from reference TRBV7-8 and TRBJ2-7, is GAGVSQSPRYKVAKRGQDVALRCDPISGHVSLFWYQQALGQGPEFLTYFQNEAQLDKSGLPSDRFFAERPEGSVSTLKIQRTQQEDSAVYLCASSLVGASYEQYFGPGTRLTVT.

The CDR3 loop reads CATSRDDRVPNQPQHF. The CDR3 DNA sequence: TGTGCCACCAGCAGAGATGACAGGGTCCCTAATCAGCCCCAGCATTTT. The chain is built from TRBV15 and TRBJ1-5, with TRBD1 matching 7 bases. The CDR3 consists of 16 residues. Germline assignment: CDR1 LNHNV and CDR2 YYDKDF (reference sequence). V lost 0 bases, J lost 4 bases, and 6 bases stayed unmatched.

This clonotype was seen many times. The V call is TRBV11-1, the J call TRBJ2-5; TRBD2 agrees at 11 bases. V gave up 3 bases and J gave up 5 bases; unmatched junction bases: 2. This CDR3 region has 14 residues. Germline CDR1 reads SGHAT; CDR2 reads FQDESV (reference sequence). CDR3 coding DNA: TGTGCCAGCAGCTTGACTAGCGGGACTGAGACCCAGTACTTC. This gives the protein CASSLTSGTETQYF.

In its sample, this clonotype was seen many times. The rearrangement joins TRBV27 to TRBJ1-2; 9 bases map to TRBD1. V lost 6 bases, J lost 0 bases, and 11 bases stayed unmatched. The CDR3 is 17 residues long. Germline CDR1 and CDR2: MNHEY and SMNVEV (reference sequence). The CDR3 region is CASSRLTGGASNYGYTF. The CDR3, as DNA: TGTGCCAGCAGCAGACTAACAGGGGGCGCCTCTAACTATGGCTACACCTTC.

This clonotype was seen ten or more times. The chain's CDR3 is CACAAAIRSPLHF. DNA for the CDR3: TGTGCCTGCGCCGCGGCGATTAGGTCACCCCTCCACTTT. V gene TRBV12-3 or TRBV12-4 combines with J gene TRBJ1-6; no definite D call. V was clipped by 11 bases and J by 10 bases, with 18 bases between them. The CDR3 sequence is 13 residues long.

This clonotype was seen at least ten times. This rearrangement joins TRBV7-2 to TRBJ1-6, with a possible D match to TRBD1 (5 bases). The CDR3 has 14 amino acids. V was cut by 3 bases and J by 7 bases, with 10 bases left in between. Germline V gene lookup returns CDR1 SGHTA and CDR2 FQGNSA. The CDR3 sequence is CASSFRWGNSPLHF. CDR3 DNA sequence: TGTGCCAGCAGCTTTCGGTGGGGGAATTCACCCCTCCACTTT. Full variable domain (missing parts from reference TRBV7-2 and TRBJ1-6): GAGVSQSPSNKVTEKGKDVELRCDPISGHTALYWYRQSLGQGLEFLIYFQGNSAPDKSGLPSDRFSAERTGGSVSTLTIQRTQQEDSAVYLCASSFRWGNSPLHFGNGTRLTVT.

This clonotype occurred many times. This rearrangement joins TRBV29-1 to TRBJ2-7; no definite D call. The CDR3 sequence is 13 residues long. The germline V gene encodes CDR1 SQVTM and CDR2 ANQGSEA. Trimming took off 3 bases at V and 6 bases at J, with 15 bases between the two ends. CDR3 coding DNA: TGCAGCGTTGAGTTTAGGGTTGGTAGCGAGCAGTACTTC. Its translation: CSVEFRVGSEQYF.

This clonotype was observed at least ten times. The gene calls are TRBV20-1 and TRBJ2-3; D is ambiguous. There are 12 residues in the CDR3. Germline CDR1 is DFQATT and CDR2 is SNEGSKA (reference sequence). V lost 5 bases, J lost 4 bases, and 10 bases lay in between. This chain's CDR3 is CSAGSLPDTQYF. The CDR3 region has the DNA TGCAGTGCTGGTTCACTGCCAGATACGCAGTATTTT.